This T cell receptor beta chain originates from a study of cytomegalovirus exposure and HLA in healthy donors. Study conclusions and caveats: The study listed around 150 cytomegalovirus-associated TCR beta chains.

In this sample, this clone turned up once. No antigen is known for it. The CDR3 runs to 17 residues. V lost 1 base and J 3 bases, leaving 19 bases between the germline ends. Germline assignment: CDR1 MNHEY and CDR2 SMNVEV (reference sequence). Clones were sequenced by immunoSEQ multiplex PCR, and TCRdb holds only the in-frame ones, with some missing. The sample contains about 360,000 clones, roughly 88% of which appear only once. This clonotype was obtained from a woman under 30 in good health and CMV-seronegative. The sample taken for sequencing was PBMCs. The gene calls are TRBV27 and TRBJ2-7; D ambiguous. CDR3 DNA: TGTGCCAGCAGTTTATTCTACGGCGGCAGAACTTACTACGAGCAGTACTTC. Residues: CASSLFYGGRTYYEQYF.